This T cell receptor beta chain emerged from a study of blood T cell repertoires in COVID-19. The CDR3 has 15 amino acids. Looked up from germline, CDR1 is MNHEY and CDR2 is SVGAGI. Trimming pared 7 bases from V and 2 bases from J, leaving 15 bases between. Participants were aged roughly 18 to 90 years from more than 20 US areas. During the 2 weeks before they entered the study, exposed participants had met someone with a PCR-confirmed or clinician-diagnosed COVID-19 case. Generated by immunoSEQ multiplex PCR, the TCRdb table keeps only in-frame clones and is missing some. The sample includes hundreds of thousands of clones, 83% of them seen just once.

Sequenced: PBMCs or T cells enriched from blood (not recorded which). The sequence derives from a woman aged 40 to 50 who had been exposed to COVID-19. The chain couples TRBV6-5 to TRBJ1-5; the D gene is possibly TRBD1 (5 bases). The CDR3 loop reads CASMAQGDGNQPQHF. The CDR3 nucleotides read TGTGCCAGCATGGCTCAGGGCGACGGCAATCAGCCCCAGCATTTT.